This record covers a single T cell receptor (beta chain). The antigen is not known. The record originates from a study of T cell repertoires in cytomegalovirus infection. Study at large: Public TCR beta signatures marked donors with CMV infection and the matching HLA.

TCRdb re-called the reads with MiXCR, one entry per CDR3 protein. The data show approximately 220,000 distinct CDR3 sequences, with about 39% seen just once and approximately 59% held by the top ten. The V gene end was trimmed by 0 bases and the J gene end by 5 bases; junction bases not matched to a gene: 8. Germline lookup yields CDR1 MGHRA and CDR2 YSYEKL. This CDR3 is built from 16 residues. The receptor comes from a human donor in good health (CMV status not recorded). Some clones in this sample may be carry-over from other donors' samples. Material: CD8+ T cells from cultured PBMCs, obtained from culture after CMV antigen stimulation. The V and J genes are TRBV4-1 and TRBJ2-3, with 7 positions matching TRBD2. The CDR3: CASSQDAGGRKDTQYF. The CDR3 DNA is TGCGCCAGCAGCCAAGATGCGGGCGGGAGAAAAGATACGCAGTATTTT.